This TCR beta chain appears in the sequencing data of a study of PD-1 blockade in classical Hodgkin lymphoma. General study points: By C4D1, CD4+ diversity increased significantly, especially in complete responders.

About this clone: Antigen: not known.

Measured with immunoSEQ multiplex PCR; TCRdb has only the in-frame clones, and not every one. The sample has around 8,600 clones, 84% seen once. Brentuximab vedotin exposure varied among the patients, all of whom had relapsed after autologous stem cell transplantation. Negative selection with magnetic separation was used to purify CD4+ T cells from thawed PBMCs. The CDR3 has 15 residues. The germline gives CDR1 LNHNV, CDR2 YYDKDF (reference sequence). Trimming took off 1 base at V and 7 bases at J, with 16 bases between the two ends. The clonotype was recovered from a human donor with classical Hodgkin lymphoma. The chain carries TRBV15 and TRBJ1-1, with TRBD1 as a possible D gene (6 bases). This sample comprised CD4+ T cells from blood, obtained at baseline. The CDR3 sequence is CATSRGVGGLGEAFF. The CDR3 DNA sequence: TGTGCCACCAGCAGAGGGGTGGGGGGGCTCGGTGAAGCTTTCTTT.